Listed below are T cell receptor beta chains from one sample, sequenced in a study of technical replicates of blood from several donors. Profiling relied on immunoSEQ multiplex PCR, and the TCRdb table lists in-frame clones only, not all of them. The sample includes roughly 79,000 clones, around 94% of them seen just once. Source material: T cells isolated from PBMCs. These receptor sequences come from a human donor in good health. The CDR3 runs from the conserved cysteine through the conserved F or W. The order of the fields is J gene, clone size, D gene, V gene, CDR3 DNA, CDR3 protein. D genes are given only for firm matches. Where a row states a size, it is once, few, many or the class of an expanded clone; other rows omit it.

>TRBJ2-3|.|TRBD2|TRBV9
TGTGCCAGCAGCCTACTAGCGGGAGGGCCTGGAGATACGCAGTATTTT
CASSLLAGGPGDTQYF
>TRBJ1-1|.|TRBD1|TRBV27
TGTGCCAGCAGTGAGACAGGGGTGAACACTGAAGCTTTCTTT
CASSETGVNTEAFF
>TRBJ1-5|.|.|TRBV6-5
TGTGCCAGCAGCTTGACAGGAGACATCAATCAGCCCCAGCATTTT
CASSLTGDINQPQHF
>TRBJ1-4|.|TRBD1|TRBV19
TGTGCCAGTAGTATAGCAACGGGACAGGGAGCGGCAAAACTGTTTTTT
CASSIATGQGAAKLFF
>TRBJ2-7|.|.|TRBV2
TGTGCCAGCAGTGAACCTATGAGCTACGAGCAGTACTTC
CASSEPMSYEQYF
>TRBJ2-1|.|.|TRBV7-7
TGTGCCAGCAGCTCCGGGACTCCCCCTTACAATGAGCAGTTCTTC
CASSSGTPPYNEQFF
>TRBJ2-7|.|.|TRBV27
TGTGCCAGCAGTTACCGAACGGGAGAGAGGGGCGAGCAGTACTTC
CASSYRTGERGEQYF
>TRBJ1-5|.|.|TRBV25-1
TGTGCCAGCAGTGAATCCGGAGGAAGGGGCAATCAGCCCCAGCATTTT
CASSESGGRGNQPQHF
>TRBJ2-3|.|TRBD1|TRBV4-3
TGCGCCAGCAGCCAAGAGGACCCGGGACAGGGAGATACGCAGTATTTT
CASSQEDPGQGDTQYF
>TRBJ1-1|.|.|TRBV9
TGTGCCAGCAGCGTAGCATCGGGGGGCACTGAAGCTTTCTTT
CASSVASGGTEAFF
>TRBJ1-1|.|.|TRBV7-2
TGTGCCAGCAGCTTACCAGGGGCAATTAACACTGAAGCTTTCTTT
CASSLPGAINTEAFF
>TRBJ1-5|.|.|TRBV11-1
TGTGCCAGCAGCTTAGGGGGGGAAAATCAGCCCCAGCATTTT
CASSLGGENQPQHF
>TRBJ1-1|.|.|TRBV7-9
TGTGCCAGCACCTCCCAGGGCTGGGAAGCTTTCTTT
CASTSQGWEAFF
>TRBJ1-1|once|TRBD1|TRBV7-9
TGTGCCAGCAGCCCGGAAGACAGGGAGGCTTTCTTT
CASSPEDREAFF
>TRBJ2-1|.|.|TRBV6-5
TGTGCCAGCAGAGACCTAGATTCCCATGAGCAGTTCTTC
CASRDLDSHEQFF
>TRBJ2-5|.|.|TRBV9
TGTGCCAGCAGCGCCCCCATGGAGACCCAGTACTTC
CASSAPMETQYF
>TRBJ2-3|.|.|TRBV6-6
TGTGCCAGCAGTTACCTGGGTGAAGGGAGTGCAGATACGCAGTATTTT
CASSYLGEGSADTQYF
>TRBJ2-2|.|TRBD1|TRBV29-1
TGCAGCGTGCGGGACAGGGGTTTCACCGGGGAGCTGTTTTTT
CSVRDRGFTGELFF
>TRBJ2-1|.|.|TRBV6-5
TGTGCCAGCAGTTTACGGGGGGCCTCATACAATGAGCAGTTCTTC
CASSLRGASYNEQFF
>TRBJ2-1|.|TRBD2|TRBV4-1
TGCGCCAGCAGCCAAGCCGGGACTAGCGGGTACAATGAGCAGTTCTTC
CASSQAGTSGYNEQFF
>TRBJ2-4|.|.|TRBV2
TGTGCCAGCAGTGTGACGCGGGCGGGAAACATTCAGTACTTC
CASSVTRAGNIQYF
>TRBJ2-7|.|TRBD2|TRBV2
TGTGCCAGTAGGACTAGCGGGAGTAACTCCTACGAGCAGTACTTC
CASRTSGSNSYEQYF
>TRBJ2-7|.|.|TRBV28
TGTGCCAGCAGTTTTTCTGGGGCTCCCAACGAGCAGTACTTC
CASSFSGAPNEQYF
>TRBJ2-1|.|.|TRBV7-9
TGTGCCAGCAGCTTAGGGACAGAGTACAATGAGCAGTTCTTC
CASSLGTEYNEQFF
>TRBJ1-2|.|TRBD1|TRBV18
TGTGCCAGCTCACCAAAGTGGACAGGGGAGGAAGGACACTATGGCTACACCTTC
CASSPKWTGEEGHYGYTF
>TRBJ1-5|once|.|TRBV28
TGTGCCAGCAGTTTTTCGGGGGGATCGAATCAGCCCCAGCATTTT
CASSFSGGSNQPQHF
>TRBJ2-7|.|TRBD1|TRBV7-2
TGTGCCAGCAGCTTAGCACCGGGACAGGCCGAGCAGTACTTC
CASSLAPGQAEQYF